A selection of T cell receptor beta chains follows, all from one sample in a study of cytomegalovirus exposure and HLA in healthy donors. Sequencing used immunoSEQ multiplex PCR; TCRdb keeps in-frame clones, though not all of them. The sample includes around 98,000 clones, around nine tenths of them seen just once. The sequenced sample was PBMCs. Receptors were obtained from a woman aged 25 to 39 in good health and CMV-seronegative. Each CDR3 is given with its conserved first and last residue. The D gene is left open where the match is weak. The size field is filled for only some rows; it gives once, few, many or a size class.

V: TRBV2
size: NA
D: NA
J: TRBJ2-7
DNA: TGTGCCAGCAGTGAAAGGGGGACCATCGTCTTTTTCTATTCGGGAAATTACGAGCAGTACTTC
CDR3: CASSERGTIVFFYSGNYEQYF

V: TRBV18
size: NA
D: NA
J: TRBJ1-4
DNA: TGTGCCAGCTCACCTAGACCGCCTGAGGAAGAAAAACTGTTTTTT
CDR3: CASSPRPPEEEKLFF

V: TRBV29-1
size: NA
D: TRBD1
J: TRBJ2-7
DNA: TGCAGCGTTGGCGGGACAGGGGTGATCTACGAGCAGTACTTC
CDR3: CSVGGTGVIYEQYF

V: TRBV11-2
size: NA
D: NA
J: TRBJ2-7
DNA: TGTGCCAGCAGCCCAACCGGGAGTTCTCACGAGCAGTACTTC
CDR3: CASSPTGSSHEQYF

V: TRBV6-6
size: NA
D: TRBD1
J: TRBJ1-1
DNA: TGTGCCAGCAGTTGGGCCAGAGACAGGGGCCCTGAAGCTTTCTTT
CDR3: CASSWARDRGPEAFF

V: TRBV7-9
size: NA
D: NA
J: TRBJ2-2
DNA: TGTGCCAGCAGCTTCGTGGCAGTTAGGGGAACCGGGGAGCTGTTTTTT
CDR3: CASSFVAVRGTGELFF

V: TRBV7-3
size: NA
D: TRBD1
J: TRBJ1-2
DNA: TGTGCCAGCACCTCGACAGGGGGCACGAGCGAGGGCTACACCTTC
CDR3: CASTSTGGTSEGYTF

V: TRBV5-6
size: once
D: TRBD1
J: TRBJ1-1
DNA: TGTGCCAGCAGCTCGGGACAGACGAACACTGAAGCTTTCTTT
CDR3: CASSSGQTNTEAFF

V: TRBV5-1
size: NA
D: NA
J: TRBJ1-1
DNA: TGCGCCAGCAGCTTGCTCGCGGTGAACACTGAAGCTTTCTTT
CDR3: CASSLLAVNTEAFF

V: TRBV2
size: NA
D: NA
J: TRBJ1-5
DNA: TGTGCCAGCAAGATTCGTGAGGCATCAGGAGGGCCCCAGCATTTT
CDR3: CASKIREASGGPQHF

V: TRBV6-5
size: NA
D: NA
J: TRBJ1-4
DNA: TGTGCCAGCAGTTCCGGAAGAGGGGAAAAACTGTTTTTT
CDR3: CASSSGRGEKLFF

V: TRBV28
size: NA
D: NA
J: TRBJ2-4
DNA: TGTGCCAGCAGTTTATCCCAGGGAGGCGGTGAAAACATTCAGTACTTC
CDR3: CASSLSQGGGENIQYF

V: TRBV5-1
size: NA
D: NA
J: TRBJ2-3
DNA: TGCGCCAGCAGCTTCAGGGGGGATGGGGCAGATACGCAGTATTTT
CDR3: CASSFRGDGADTQYF

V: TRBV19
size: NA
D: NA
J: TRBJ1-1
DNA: TGTGCCAGTAAACGACGGACAGCTTCTAACACTGAAGCTTTCTTT
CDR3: CASKRRTASNTEAFF

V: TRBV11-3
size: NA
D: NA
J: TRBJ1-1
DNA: TGTGCCAGCAGCTTATGGGGGGACACTGAAGCTTTCTTT
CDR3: CASSLWGDTEAFF

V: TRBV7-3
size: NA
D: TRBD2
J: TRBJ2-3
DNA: TGTGCCAGCAGTGGTAGCGGGAGGGCCACAGATACGCAGTATTTT
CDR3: CASSGSGRATDTQYF

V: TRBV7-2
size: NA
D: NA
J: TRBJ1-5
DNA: TGTGCCAGCAGCCTCACGTACAGGGATCAGCCCCAGCATTTT
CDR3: CASSLTYRDQPQHF

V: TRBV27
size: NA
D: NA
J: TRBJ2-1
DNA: TGTGCCAGCGGCCGAAATGAGCAGTTCTTC
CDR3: CASGRNEQFF

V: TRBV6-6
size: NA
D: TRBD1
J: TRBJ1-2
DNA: TGTGCCAGCGACAGGGATGCTGGCTACACCTTC
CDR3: CASDRDAGYTF

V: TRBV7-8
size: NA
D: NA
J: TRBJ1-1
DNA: TGTGCCAGCAGCTTAGGGGGCTGGGGCACTGAAGCTTTCTTT
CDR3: CASSLGGWGTEAFF

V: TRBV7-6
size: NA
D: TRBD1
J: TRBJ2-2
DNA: TGTGCCAGCAGCTTTGGGACAGGGGTTACCGGGGAGCTGTTTTTT
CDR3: CASSFGTGVTGELFF